The TCR beta chain described here comes from a study of blood T cells in healthy people across ages. CDR1 and CDR2 (germline): SSHAT, FNYEAQ (reference sequence). The CDR3 consists of 14 residues. PBMCs, at least 6 million per sample, were isolated. A second PCR, run for about 7 to 11 cycles, used a sample-barcoded 5' primer plus a J-beta primer mix. TCRdb ran MiXCR on the 5' RACE reads and lists one entry per CDR3 protein. The sample yields more than 600,000 distinct CDR3 sequences, roughly 25% seen once. About this clonotype itself: The antigen remains undetermined. The junction departs from germline at one end; a sequencing error may be responsible.

Study observations and caveats: Aged donors had fewer naive CD4+ cells and lower diversity than long-lived donors. Observed TCR beta diversity per million T cells went down as age went up. This fall followed a roughly linear course with age.

This same sample was also taken into another study, of T cells of mothers and their children. Per that study: Among related mother-child pairs, overlap was slightly higher than in unrelated pairs, though not significantly.

The material sequenced was blood. V and J are TRBV7-7 and TRBJ2-1; D is undetermined. This TCR derives from a boy younger than 18 in good health. In DNA, the CDR3 is TGTGCTAGCAGCCCCTCTGGGTTGGAAAATGAGCAGTTCTTC. Its translation is CASSPSGLENEQFF.